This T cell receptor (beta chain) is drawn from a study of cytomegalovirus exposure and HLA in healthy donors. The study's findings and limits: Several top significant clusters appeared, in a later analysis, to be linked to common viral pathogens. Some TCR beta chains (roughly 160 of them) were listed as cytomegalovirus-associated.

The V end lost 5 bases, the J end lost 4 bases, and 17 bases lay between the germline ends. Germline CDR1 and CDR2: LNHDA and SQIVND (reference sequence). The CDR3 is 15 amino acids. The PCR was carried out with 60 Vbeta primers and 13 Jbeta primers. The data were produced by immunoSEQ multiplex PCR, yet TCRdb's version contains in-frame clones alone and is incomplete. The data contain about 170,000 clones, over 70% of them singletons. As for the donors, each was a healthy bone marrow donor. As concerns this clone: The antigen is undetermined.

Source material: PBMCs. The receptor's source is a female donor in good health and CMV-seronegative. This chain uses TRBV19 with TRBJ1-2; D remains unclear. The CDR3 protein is CASSPEERSSYGYTF. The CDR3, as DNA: TGTGCCAGTAGTCCGGAGGAGAGGTCCAGCTATGGCTACACCTTC.